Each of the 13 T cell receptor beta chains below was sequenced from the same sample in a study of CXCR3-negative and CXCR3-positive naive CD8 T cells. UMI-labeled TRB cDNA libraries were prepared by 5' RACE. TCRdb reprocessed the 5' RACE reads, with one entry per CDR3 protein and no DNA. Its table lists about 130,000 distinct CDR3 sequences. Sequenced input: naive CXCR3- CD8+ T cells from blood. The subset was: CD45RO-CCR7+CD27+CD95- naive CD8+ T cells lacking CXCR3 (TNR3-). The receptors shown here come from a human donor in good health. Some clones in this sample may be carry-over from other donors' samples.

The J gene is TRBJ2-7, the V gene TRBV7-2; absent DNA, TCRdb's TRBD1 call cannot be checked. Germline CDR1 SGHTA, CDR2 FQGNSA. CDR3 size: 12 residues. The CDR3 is CASSPTGHEQYF.

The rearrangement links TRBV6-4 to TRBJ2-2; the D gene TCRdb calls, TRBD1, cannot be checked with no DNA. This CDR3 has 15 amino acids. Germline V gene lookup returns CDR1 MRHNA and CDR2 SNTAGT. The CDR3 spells CASSLSQGDTGELFF.

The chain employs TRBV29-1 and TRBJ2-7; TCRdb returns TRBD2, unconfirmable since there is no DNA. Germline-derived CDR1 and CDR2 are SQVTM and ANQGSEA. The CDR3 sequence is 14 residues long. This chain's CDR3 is CSVRGPGKFYEQYF.

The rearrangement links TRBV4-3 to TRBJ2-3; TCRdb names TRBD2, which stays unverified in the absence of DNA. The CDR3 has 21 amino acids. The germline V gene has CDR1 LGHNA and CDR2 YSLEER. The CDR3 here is CASSQDRGGTSGTPSTDTQYF.

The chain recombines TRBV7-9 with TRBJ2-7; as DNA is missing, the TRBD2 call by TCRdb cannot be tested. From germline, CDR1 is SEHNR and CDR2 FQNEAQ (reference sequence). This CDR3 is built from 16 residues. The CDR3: CASSSGLAGDGLEQYF.

CDR3 sequence reads: CATSIAFQGDTQYF. The chain has TRBV15 and TRBJ2-3; TCRdb proposes TRBD1, but this gene call is untestable without DNA. The CDR3 totals 14 residues. Per germline, CDR1 LNHNV and CDR2 YYDKDF (reference sequence).

CDR3 residues: CASSLGLAGGFYEQYF. The chain uses TRBV7-3 and TRBJ2-7; TCRdb returns TRBD2, unconfirmable since there is no DNA. The CDR3 extends over 16 amino acids. Per germline, CDR1 SGHTA and CDR2 FQGTGA. The whole variable domain, filled in from reference TRBV7-3 and TRBJ2-7, reads GAGVSQTPSNKVTEKGKYVELRCDPISGHTALYWYRQSLGQGPEFLIYFQGTGAADDSGLPNDRFFAVRPEGSVSTLKIQRTERGDSAVYLCASSLGLAGGFYEQYFGPGTRLTVT.

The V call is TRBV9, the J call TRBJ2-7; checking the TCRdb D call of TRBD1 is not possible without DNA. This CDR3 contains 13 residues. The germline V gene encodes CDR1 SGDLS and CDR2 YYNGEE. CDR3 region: CASSVAPGYEQYF. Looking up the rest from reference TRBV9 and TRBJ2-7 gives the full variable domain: DSGVTQTPKHLITATGQRVTLRCSPRSGDLSVYWYQQSLDQGLQFLIQYYNGEERAKGNILERFSAQQFPDLHSELNLSSLELGDSALYFCASSVAPGYEQYFGPGTRLTVT.

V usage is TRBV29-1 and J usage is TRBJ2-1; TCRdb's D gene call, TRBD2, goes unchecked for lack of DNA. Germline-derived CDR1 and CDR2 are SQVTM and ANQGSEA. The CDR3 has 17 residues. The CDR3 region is CSVEKAGTSGSYNEQFF.

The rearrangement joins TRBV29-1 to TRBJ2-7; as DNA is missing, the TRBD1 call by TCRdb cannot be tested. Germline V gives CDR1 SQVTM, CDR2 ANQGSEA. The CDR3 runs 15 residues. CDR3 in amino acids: CSVIPGTGTYYEQYF.

The CDR3 spells CASSYSRDLAWEFF. This chain connects TRBV6-5 to TRBJ2-1; with no DNA, the TCRdb D assignment of TRBD2 cannot be verified. The CDR3 covers 14 residues. The germline V gene encodes CDR1 MNHEY and CDR2 SVGAGI.

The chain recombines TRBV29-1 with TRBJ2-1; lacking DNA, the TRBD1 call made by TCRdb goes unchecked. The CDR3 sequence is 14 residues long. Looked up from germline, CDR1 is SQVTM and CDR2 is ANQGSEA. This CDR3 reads CSLSPRGASNEQFF.

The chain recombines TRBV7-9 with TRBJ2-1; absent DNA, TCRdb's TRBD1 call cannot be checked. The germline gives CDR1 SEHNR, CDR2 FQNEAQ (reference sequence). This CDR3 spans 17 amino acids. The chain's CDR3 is CASSSGVGQLSYNEQFF.